These 30 T cell receptor beta chains share one sample of origin, sequenced in a study of OX40 agonist ivuxolimab in advanced cancers. Data came from immunoSEQ multiplex PCR; TCRdb stores just in-frame clones and leaves some out. The repertoire includes tens of thousands of clones, roughly nine tenths of them detected once, and 4% to 4.5% sits in the top ten. The sample was CD4+ or CD8+ T cells sorted from blood, taken in a trial of the OX40 agonist ivuxolimab. The receptors shown here come from an adult with an advanced solid tumor such as melanoma, head and neck, liver or kidney cancer.

The chain joins TRBV28 to TRBJ2-3; D is perhaps TRBD1 (5 bases). CDR3 size: 14 residues. Germline V gene data show CDR1 as MDHEN and CDR2 as SYDVKM. V dropped 3 bases and J dropped 3 bases, with 10 bases sitting between them. In DNA form, the CDR3 reads TGTGCCAGCAGTTTCCTGCAGGGTACAGATACGCAGTATTTT. Translating it yields CASSFLQGTDTQYF.

Only one count was recorded for this clone. The rearrangement uses TRBV11-1 and TRBJ2-7; 9 bases are shared with TRBD1. V trimming: 5 bases; J trimming: 4 bases; junction bases outside the gene matches: 9. Per the germline V gene, CDR1 is SGHAT and CDR2 is FQDESV (reference sequence). The CDR3 spans 15 residues. The chain's CDR3 is CASSIPGTGTYEQYF. CDR3 in DNA: TGTGCCAGCAGCATCCCCGGGACAGGGACGTACGAGCAGTACTTC.

Here the CDR3 reads CASIHLGGEQYF. The CDR3 nucleotides are TGTGCCAGCATTCACCTAGGGGGCGAGCAGTACTTC. The chain is built from TRBV2 and TRBJ2-7; weak D call: TRBD1 (6 bases). CDR1 is SNHLY, CDR2 FYNNEI, per germline. CDR3 length: 12 residues. V was trimmed by 7 bases and J by 6 bases, leaving 13 bases between them.

The chain links TRBV11-2 to TRBJ2-7; 8 positions agree with TRBD2. The CDR3 extends over 13 amino acids. V was pared by 3 bases and J by 3 bases, with 1 base of the junction left unmatched. Germline lookup yields CDR1 SGHAT and CDR2 FQNNGV. The CDR3: CASSFTSGYEQYF. DNA of the CDR3: TGTGCCAGCAGCTTCACTAGCGGCTACGAGCAGTACTTC.

The V and J genes are TRBV11-3 and TRBJ2-3; the D is unclear. Per germline, CDR1 SGHNT and CDR2 YENEEA. The CDR3 is 12 residues long. V lost 3 bases to trimming and J lost 1 base, with 2 bases between them. CDR3 amino acids: CASSLGTDTQYF. The CDR3 region has the DNA TGTGCCAGCAGCTTGGGCACAGATACGCAGTATTTT.

V usage is TRBV5-3 and J usage is TRBJ2-5; a weak D match, TRBD1 (6 bases). TRBV5-3 has ORF status, its function being uncertain. V dropped 5 bases and J dropped 5 bases, with 19 bases sitting between them. The length of the CDR3 is 15 residues. The CDR3 DNA is TGTGCCAGAAGGTTTACAGGGCCGGAAGGGGAGACCCAGTACTTC. This translates into CARRFTGPEGETQYF.

This clone came up a few times. This chain uses TRBV19 with TRBJ2-7; maybe TRBD1 (6 bases). Per the germline V gene, CDR1 is LNHDA and CDR2 is SQIVND (reference sequence). CDR3 length: 12 residues. V dropped 5 bases and J dropped 5 bases, with 10 bases sitting between them. The CDR3 coding sequence is TGTGCCAGTAGTGATTGGGACAACGAGCAGTACTTC. It is translated as CASSDWDNEQYF.

This chain links TRBV11-2 with TRBJ1-5; D gene unclear. CDR3 size: 14 residues. Germline assignment: CDR1 SGHAT and CDR2 FQNNGV. V was trimmed by 1 base and J by 6 bases, leaving 10 bases between them. CDR3 loop: CASSLGTDGQPQHF. The CDR3, as DNA: TGTGCCAGCAGCTTAGGCACAGACGGTCAGCCCCAGCATTTT.

The chain is built from TRBV5-6 and TRBJ2-7; either TRBD1 or TRBD2 may fit D (5 bases each). CDR1 is SGHDT, CDR2 YYEEEE, per germline. The CDR3 sequence is 15 residues long. V lost 0 bases and J lost 4, with 14 bases in between. In DNA form, the CDR3 reads TGTGCCAGCAGCTTGGATCCGGGACGGCGTTACGAGCAGTACTTC. Its translation is CASSLDPGRRYEQYF.

This chain joins TRBV5-1 and TRBJ2-5, with D perhaps TRBD2 (6 bases). V lost 4 bases to trimming and J lost 5 bases, with 6 bases between them. The CDR3 covers 11 residues. Germline V gives CDR1 SGHRS, CDR2 YFSETQ. For the CDR3, the DNA is TGCGCCAGCAGCGGGGGGGAGACCCAGTACTTC. Its protein is CASSGGETQYF.

The V call is TRBV2, the J call TRBJ2-7, with 9 bases that match TRBD1. This CDR3 region has 15 residues. Looked up from germline, CDR1 is SNHLY and CDR2 is FYNNEI. Losses at the gene ends were 6 bases for V and 5 bases for J; bases not matched to a gene: 11. Here the CDR3 reads CASRQTGGVWDEQYF. CDR3 DNA: TGTGCCAGCAGGCAAACAGGGGGCGTCTGGGACGAGCAGTACTTC.

This clone was observed a few times. The chain joins TRBV14 to TRBJ2-7, with D unresolved. The V gene lost 1 base and the J gene lost 3 bases, with 4 bases spanning the gap. CDR1 is SGHDN, CDR2 FVKESK, per germline. The CDR3 extends over 12 amino acids. The CDR3 spells CASSQGSYEQYF. The DNA for the CDR3 is TGTGCCAGCAGCCAAGGGAGCTACGAGCAGTACTTC. Supplemented by reference TRBV14 and TRBJ2-7, the full variable domain reads EAGVTQFPSHSVIEKGQTVTLRCDPISGHDNLYWYRRVMGKEIKFLLHFVKESKQDESGMPNNRFLAERTGGTYSTLKVQPAELEDSGVYFCASSQGSYEQYFGPGTRLTVT.

Details on this clone: This likely reflects a read error, since a far larger clone is one base away. The chain combines TRBV15 with TRBJ2-6; 7 bases line up with TRBD1. V was clipped by 5 bases and J by 0 bases; unmatched bases: 4. CDR3 length: 16 amino acids. The germline CDR1 and CDR2 sequences are LNHNV and YYDKDF (reference sequence). The DNA of the CDR3 is TGTGCCACCAGCCCAGGGGGACGCTCTGGGGCCAACGTCCTGACTTTC. Translation: CATSPGGRSGANVLTF.

The chain is built from TRBV5-8 and TRBJ2-3, with 10 bases matching TRBD2. The CDR3 runs to 16 residues. With 4 bases clipped from V and 0 bases from J, the junction kept 5 bases outside the gene matches. Germline V gives CDR1 SGHTS, CDR2 YDEGEE. The DNA of the CDR3 is TGTGCCAGCAGCCAAACTAGCGGGACGAGCACAGATACGCAGTATTTT. The encoded protein is CASSQTSGTSTDTQYF.

The V gene is TRBV13, the J gene TRBJ2-7; possible D gene TRBD1, 5 bases. Germline V lookup: CDR1 PRHDT, CDR2 FYEKMQ (reference sequence). With 6 bases removed from V and 2 bases from J, the gap between germline ends came to 11 bases. The length of the CDR3 is 13 residues. The CDR3 sequence is CASSPQGAYEQYF. The CDR3 DNA follows: TGTGCCAGCAGTCCTCAGGGCGCCTACGAGCAGTACTTC.

The chain has TRBV27 and TRBJ2-1; TRBD1 matches 9 bases. V was clipped by 3 bases and J by 7 bases; unmatched bases: 10. This CDR3 spans 16 amino acids. Per the germline V gene, CDR1 is MNHEY and CDR2 is SMNVEV (reference sequence). In DNA, the CDR3 is TGTGCCAGCAGTTTCGCCCAAGGACAGGGGTGGAATGAGCAGTTCTTC. Its translation is CASSFAQGQGWNEQFF.

This chain uses TRBV5-1 with TRBJ1-3; D remains unclear. CDR3 length equals 14 residues. The ends were cut back, 0 bases at V and 8 bases at J, with 12 bases in the middle. The germline V gene encodes CDR1 SGHRS and CDR2 YFSETQ. The CDR3 reads CASSLGTSGDTIYF. CDR3 nucleotide sequence: TGCGCCAGCAGCTTGGGGACTTCAGGAGACACCATATATTTT.

The rearrangement uses TRBV9 and TRBJ2-6; D gene uncertain. CDR3 length equals 16 residues. The germline V gene encodes CDR1 SGDLS and CDR2 YYNGEE. V lost 3 bases and J lost 0, with 10 bases in between. The CDR3 loop reads CASSDRTTSGANVLTF. The CDR3 nucleotides are TGTGCCAGCAGCGATAGGACGACCTCTGGGGCCAACGTCCTGACTTTC.

This clone was detected only a few times. This chain links TRBV10-3 with TRBJ1-5; TRBD1 is a possible D gene (6 bases). Germline CDR1 and CDR2: ENHRY and SYGVKD. Trimming cost V 3 bases and J 4 bases, with 10 bases left between them. The CDR3 has 14 amino acids. Here the CDR3 reads CAISDFQGNQPQHF. The DNA for the CDR3 is TGTGCCATCAGTGATTTTCAGGGGAATCAGCCCCAGCATTTT.

The chain recombines TRBV2 with TRBJ1-5; maybe TRBD1 (5 bases). Trimming removed 4 bases at V and 6 bases at J, with 10 bases between. In germline, CDR1 is SNHLY, CDR2 FYNNEI. The CDR3 covers 13 residues. The chain's CDR3 is CASSGTGPQPQHF. DNA of the CDR3: TGTGCCAGCAGTGGGACGGGGCCTCAGCCCCAGCATTTT.

There are a few counts of this clone. The chain carries TRBV6-5 and TRBJ1-6; D possibly corresponds to TRBD1 (5 bases). V was pared by 3 bases and J by 6 bases, with 12 bases between. Germline V gives CDR1 MNHEY, CDR2 SVGAGI. The CDR3 consists of 15 residues. The CDR3 region is CASSYAQGLNSPLHF. As DNA, the CDR3 is TGTGCCAGCAGTTATGCTCAGGGACTTAATTCACCCCTCCACTTT.

The rearrangement joins TRBV27 to TRBJ2-7; D is unresolved. V was cut by 3 bases and J by 2 bases, with 8 bases left in between. The CDR3 runs 13 residues. Germline V CDR1 and CDR2: MNHEY, SMNVEV (reference sequence). CDR3 sequence (DNA): TGTGCCAGCAGTTTGGGAACCGCCTACGAGCAGTACGTC. It is translated as CASSLGTAYEQYV.

This chain joins TRBV27 and TRBJ2-6; either TRBD1 or TRBD2 may fit D (5 bases each). There are 19 residues in the CDR3. The V gene's germline CDR1 is MNHEY and CDR2 SMNVEV (reference sequence). V was cut by 6 bases and J by 4 bases, with 25 bases left in between. DNA of the CDR3: TGTGCCAGCAGCACGCTCTGGGACCCAAAGTCGAGGGGGGCCAACGTCCTGACTTTC. This gives the protein CASSTLWDPKSRGANVLTF.

The chain has TRBV7-9 and TRBJ2-3; 12 bases fit TRBD2. This CDR3 is 18 amino acids long. Germline V gene sequence: CDR1 SEHNR, CDR2 FQNEAQ (reference sequence). The V segment lost 5 bases and the J segment 0 bases; nucleotides outside the gene matches: 9. This CDR3 reads CASSPGLAGPSSTDTQYF. The CDR3 region has the DNA TGTGCCAGCAGCCCGGGACTAGCGGGCCCCTCTAGCACAGATACGCAGTATTTT.

V is TRBV6-6 and J is TRBJ2-3; D unclear. Germline V gene lookup returns CDR1 MNHNY and CDR2 SVGAGI (reference sequence). The CDR3 has 13 amino acids. The germline V and J ends were trimmed by 5 bases and 6 bases, with 12 bases remaining between them. CDR3 sequence reads: CASSRTRKDTQYF. In nucleotides, the CDR3 is TGTGCCAGCAGTCGAACCCGTAAGGATACGCAGTATTTT.

The J gene is TRBJ2-2, the V gene TRBV9; D unclear. The CDR3 covers 12 residues. In germline, CDR1 is SGDLS, CDR2 YYNGEE. Trimming removed 3 bases at V and 7 bases at J, with 7 bases between. DNA of the CDR3: TGTGCCAGCAGCGCGGTAGTCGGGGAGCTGTTTTTT. It is translated as CASSAVVGELFF. Based on the CDR3 plus reference TRBV9 and TRBJ2-2, the full variable domain is DSGVTQTPKHLITATGQRVTLRCSPRSGDLSVYWYQQSLDQGLQFLIQYYNGEERAKGNILERFSAQQFPDLHSELNLSSLELGDSALYFCASSAVVGELFFGEGSRLTVL.

This chain uses TRBV11-2 with TRBJ2-1; D remains ambiguous. Germline V gene lookup returns CDR1 SGHAT and CDR2 FQNNGV. The CDR3 extends over 15 amino acids. V was pared by 1 base and J by 6 bases, with 13 bases between. The DNA of the CDR3 is TGTGCCAGCAGCTTAGGGGTGCTGGGTATCAATGAGCAGTTCTTC. Protein product: CASSLGVLGINEQFF.

The V gene is TRBV29-1, the J gene TRBJ2-2, with D perhaps assigned TRBD1 or TRBD2 (5 bases each). Trimming removed 4 bases from V and 5 bases from J, with 17 bases in between. CDR1 and CDR2 from the germline V gene are SQVTM and ANQGSEA. The CDR3 is made up of 15 amino acids. CDR3 sequence: CSVAGTGVGTGELFF. The CDR3 DNA follows: TGCAGCGTTGCGGGAACAGGTGTCGGGACCGGGGAGCTGTTTTTT.

This rearrangement joins TRBV6-1 to TRBJ2-5, with D uncertain. V was trimmed by 5 bases and J by 4 bases, leaving 11 bases between them. Per the germline V gene, CDR1 is MNHNS and CDR2 is SASEGT. The CDR3 has 13 residues. The CDR3 nucleotides are TGTGCCAGCAGTTCACTACTGGGAGAGACCCAGTACTTC. Its translation: CASSSLLGETQYF.

This chain links TRBV4-1 with TRBJ1-6, with 7 nucleotides matching TRBD1. After removal of 3 bases from V and 7 bases from J, the junction contained 6 bases not matched to a gene. Germline V gives CDR1 MGHRA, CDR2 YSYEKL. This CDR3 contains 15 residues. CDR3 in amino acids: CASSHQTGSNSPLHF. CDR3 bases: TGCGCCAGCAGCCACCAGACAGGGAGCAATTCACCCCTCCACTTT.